This is a list of T cell receptor beta chains from one sample in a study of cytomegalovirus exposure and HLA in healthy donors. The assay was immunoSEQ multiplex PCR, and TCRdb's table has in-frame clones only and misses some. The data contain about 360,000 clones, 86% of them singletons. The specimen sequenced was PBMCs. Receptor source: a woman under 30 in good health and CMV-seronegative. Both conserved end residues are part of each CDR3. For some rows the clone size is stated as once, few or many, or as a class when expanded; others skip it.

J | V | size | CDR3
TRBJ1-1 | TRBV27 | NA | CASSFTLTPYEAFF
TRBJ2-6 | TRBV19 | NA | CASTTGAAGANVLTF
TRBJ2-3 | TRBV9 | NA | CASSSGGVDTDTQYF
TRBJ2-1 | TRBV9 | NA | CASSVERTSSYNEQFF
TRBJ1-5 | TRBV28 | NA | CASRGRGANQPQHF
TRBJ2-7 | TRBV4-1 | NA | CASSPGQGAIYEQYF
TRBJ1-1 | TRBV13 | NA | CASSLVGRGRTEAFF
TRBJ2-3 | TRBV28 | NA | CASSSGSLGTDTQYF
TRBJ2-7 | TRBV5-1 | NA | CASSSLDFPYEQYF
TRBJ1-5 | TRBV21-1 | NA | CASSTPDRESQPQHF
TRBJ2-3 | TRBV6-1 | once | CASSTSFSQYF
TRBJ2-1 | TRBV18 | NA | CASSPRGGTYNEQFF
TRBJ1-2 | TRBV6-5 | NA | CASSTPAGNYGYTF
TRBJ1-2 | TRBV7-5 | NA | CVRSFSRYYGYTF
TRBJ1-1 | TRBV4-2 | NA | CASSQQSVMNTEAFF
TRBJ1-2 | TRBV30 | NA | CAWSVLNPLAHYGYTF
TRBJ2-2 | TRBV9 | NA | CASSIPAGGPSYTGELFF
TRBJ1-1 | TRBV25-1 | NA | CASSEIRDRNTEAFF
TRBJ1-5 | TRBV14 | NA | CASSPGGNQPQHF
TRBJ2-5 | TRBV18 | NA | CASSPLATETQYF
TRBJ1-2 | TRBV5-1 | NA | CASSLVPGGYGYTF
TRBJ2-2 | TRBV28 | NA | CASSLEVGGWNTGELFF
TRBJ2-7 | TRBV4-1 | NA | CASSQIRTGDAYEQYF
TRBJ2-7 | TRBV2 | NA | CASSEGAAGADEQYF
TRBJ1-3 | TRBV28 | NA | CASSLLGALGNTIYF
TRBJ2-5 | TRBV2 | NA | CASIRLYGQGGETQYF
TRBJ2-1 | TRBV25-1 | NA | CASSVTGNEQFF
TRBJ2-6 | TRBV7-6 | NA | CASRLDPRSGANVLTF
TRBJ2-6 | TRBV29-1 | NA | CSALSLSGANVLTF
TRBJ2-2 | TRBV7-6 | NA | CASSLGLSSNTGELFF
TRBJ1-5 | TRBV5-8 | NA | CASSSSTGTTYSNQPQHF
TRBJ2-5 | TRBV20-1 | NA | CSARVEETQYF
TRBJ2-2 | TRBV6-5 | NA | CASRNRVRELFF
TRBJ2-1 | TRBV2 | NA | CASMGGWNEQFF
TRBJ1-6 | TRBV7-8 | NA | CASSLEVRGSPLHF
TRBJ1-3 | TRBV4-1 | NA | CASKRGNTIYF
TRBJ1-1 | TRBV7-6 | NA | CASSLALGTANTEAFF
TRBJ2-6 | TRBV28 | once | CASRRMDRTSGANVLTF
TRBJ2-7 | TRBV7-9 | once | CASSLGGEEQYF
TRBJ1-5 | TRBV6-1 | NA | CASSELDDQPQHF
TRBJ2-2 | TRBV19 | NA | CASSRGGANTGELFF
TRBJ2-7 | TRBV11-2 | NA | CASSSGQGYEQYF
TRBJ2-7 | TRBV5-4 | NA | CASSPLAGGSSYEQYF
TRBJ1-2 | TRBV27 | once | CASSFQGGPNYGYTF
TRBJ2-7 | TRBV11-2 | NA | CASRFAGGGYEQYF
TRBJ2-7 | TRBV6-5 | NA | CASSYSGGVPYEQYF
TRBJ2-1 | TRBV30 | NA | CAFASGRINEQFF
TRBJ2-1 | TRBV15 | NA | CATSRGDRVSNEQFF
TRBJ1-2 | TRBV6-5 | once | CASSYSGQTPGGYTF
TRBJ2-3 | TRBV7-6 | NA | CASSLVGRGSTDTQYF
TRBJ1-1 | TRBV7-9 | NA | CASRQTVNTEAFF
TRBJ1-2 | TRBV7-9 | NA | CASSSDRVGGYTF
TRBJ2-1 | TRBV25-1 | NA | CASSESGTPGGNEQFF